This passage covers 24 T cell receptor beta chains from one sample sequenced in a study of blood T cell repertoires in COVID-19 (dated by TCRdb to 2019 to 2021). Library generation was performed with the immunoSEQ multiplex PCR assay. TCRdb re-hosts the immuneACCESS table, in-frame sequences only. Its copies lack some clones; in the studies checked, an unresolved V gene accounts for under half of them, and the cause for the rest is not known. For this sample there are 70,000 to 75,000 clones; about four fifths appear just once. The ten top clones hold about 30% of the sample. Sequencing used peripheral blood. These receptors were obtained from a man between 65 and 85 years old with acute or convalescent COVID-19.

The rearrangement joins TRBV4-2 to TRBJ2-7; tentatively, D is TRBD1 (6 bases). The V and J ends lost 0 bases and 8 bases respectively, with 17 bases between them. The CDR3 loop spans 15 amino acids. Germline CDR1 is LGHNA and CDR2 is YNFKEQ. The CDR3, as DNA: TGTGCCAGCAGCCAAGAAAACAGGGCCCTCACTAAGCAGTACTTC. Encoded protein: CASSQENRALTKQYF.

The rearrangement joins TRBV7-4 to TRBJ2-2; 12 bases line up with TRBD2. Losses at the gene ends were 5 bases for V and 2 bases for J; bases not matched to a gene: 12. From germline, CDR1 is SGHVT and CDR2 SQSDAQ. The CDR3 runs 19 residues. The DNA for the CDR3 is TGTGCCAGCAGCGATCGGCGGACTAGCGGGATTTATAACACCGGGGAGCTGTTTTTT. Its protein product is CASSDRRTSGIYNTGELFF.

The rearrangement links TRBV19 to TRBJ1-2, with D perhaps TRBD1 (6 bases). Trimming took off 3 bases at V and 1 base at J, with 15 bases between the two ends. The CDR3 contains 16 residues. Germline values: CDR1 LNHDA, CDR2 SQIVND (reference sequence). The CDR3 loop reads CASSIARGPLNYGYTF. The CDR3 nucleotides are TGTGCCAGTAGTATTGCCAGGGGACCCCTTAACTATGGCTACACCTTC. The entire variable domain, with the rest obtained from reference TRBV19 and TRBJ1-2, is as follows: DGGITQSPKYLFRKEGQNVTLSCEQNLNHDAMYWYRQDPGQGLRLIYYSQIVNDFQKGDIAEGYSVSREKKESFPLTVTSAQKNPTAFYLCASSIARGPLNYGYTFGSGTRLTVV.

J is TRBJ1-6 and V is TRBV2; 8 positions match TRBD1. The V gene end was trimmed by 3 bases and the J gene end by 7 bases; junction bases not matched to a gene: 2. CDR1 SNHLY and CDR2 FYNNEI come from the germline V gene. The CDR3 totals 14 residues. Here the CDR3 DNA reads TGTGCCAGCAGTGAGAGGACAGGGAATTCACCCCTCCACTTT. This encodes CASSERTGNSPLHF.

This chain links TRBV6-5 with TRBJ2-7, with 7 bases that match TRBD2. V was pared by 6 bases and J by 6 bases, with 14 bases of the junction left unmatched. In germline, CDR1 is MNHEY, CDR2 SVGAGI. This CDR3 is built from 15 residues. In nucleotides, the CDR3 is TGTGCCAGCAGAAAATCCTCGATACTAGCGTTCGAGCAGTACTTC. This translates into CASRKSSILAFEQYF.

The V call is TRBV30, the J call TRBJ1-2; D gene ambiguous. The CDR3 totals 14 residues. In germline, CDR1 is GTSNPN, CDR2 SVGIG (reference sequence). The ends were cut back, 2 bases at V and 6 bases at J, with 16 bases in the middle. CDR3 in DNA: TGTGCCTGGAGTCGTACCGGTGAGGAGGATGGCTACACCTTC. It codes for CAWSRTGEEDGYTF. The variable domain in full, with the rest retrieved from reference TRBV30 and TRBJ1-2, is SQTIHQWPATLVQPVGSPLSLECTVEGTSNPNLYWYRQAAGRGLQLLFYSVGIGQISSEVPQNLSASRPQDRQFILSSKKLLLSDSGFYLCAWSRTGEEDGYTFGSGTRLTVV.

The chain links TRBV5-1 to TRBJ1-2, with a weak D call TRBD1 (6 bases). The germline V and J ends were trimmed by 4 bases and 9 bases, with 13 bases remaining between them. The CDR3 sequence is 12 residues long. CDR1 and CDR2 (germline): SGHRS, YFSETQ. The CDR3 DNA follows: TGCGCCAGCAGCGAATACAGGGCGAGCTACACCTTC. Amino acid sequence: CASSEYRASYTF.

V usage is TRBV29-1 and J usage is TRBJ2-3; a weak D match, TRBD2 (5 bases). This CDR3 has 14 amino acids. The V gene lost 5 bases and the J gene lost 0 bases, with 12 bases spanning the gap. From germline, CDR1 is SQVTM and CDR2 ANQGSEA. CDR3: CSVLAVASTDTQYF. The CDR3, as DNA: TGCAGCGTTCTAGCCGTCGCTAGCACAGATACGCAGTATTTT.

This chain links TRBV5-1 with TRBJ1-1, with TRBD1 identical over 8 bases. This CDR3 region has 15 residues. The V segment lost 1 base and the J segment 9 bases; nucleotides outside the gene matches: 11. Germline-derived CDR1 and CDR2 are SGHRS and YFSETQ. CDR3 sequence: CASSLYSTGADQAFF. For the CDR3, the DNA is TGCGCCAGCAGCTTGTACTCGACAGGGGCTGATCAAGCTTTCTTT.

The chain couples TRBV7-2 to TRBJ1-5; D unclear. There are 14 residues in the CDR3. Between the trimmed V and J ends, which lost 1 base and 11 bases, there was a span of 15 bases. Per germline, CDR1 SGHTA and CDR2 FQGNSA. DNA for the CDR3: TGTGCCAGCAGCTTAGATGTCGGATCGGGAGCCCAGCATTTT. Its translation: CASSLDVGSGAQHF.

The rearrangement links TRBV27 to TRBJ2-2; a possible D gene is TRBD2 (7 bases). The length of the CDR3 is 14 residues. CDR1 is MNHEY, CDR2 SMNVEV, per germline (reference sequence). Trimming took 8 bases from V and 6 from J, leaving 16 bases between them. The CDR3 DNA reads as TGTGCCAGCCGTGGGGGGGCTTCGTCCGGGGAGCTGTTTTTT. Residues: CASRGGASSGELFF.

The V gene is TRBV25-1, the J gene TRBJ2-3; no definite D call. This CDR3 is 15 amino acids long. Deletions cut 7 bases from V and 2 bases from J, with 16 bases between. Germline V gives CDR1 MGHDK, CDR2 SYGVNS. This CDR3 is CASTTPSGYTDTQYF. The DNA of the CDR3 is TGTGCCAGCACCACCCCCTCAGGATACACAGATACGCAGTATTTT.

The rearrangement joins TRBV11-2 to TRBJ1-1, with 7 nucleotides matching TRBD1. Germline V gene sequence: CDR1 SGHAT, CDR2 FQNNGV. J lost 4 bases, V lost 8 bases, and 4 bases had no gene match. The CDR3 runs 12 residues. CDR3: CASVSGGTEAFF. DNA for the CDR3: TGTGCCAGCGTGTCAGGGGGCACTGAAGCTTTCTTT. The full variable domain, completed using reference TRBV11-2 and TRBJ1-1, is EAGVAQSPRYKIIEKRQSVAFWCNPISGHATLYWYQQILGQGPKLLIQFQNNGVVDDSQLPKDRFSAERLKGVDSTLKIQPAKLEDSAVYLCASVSGGTEAFFGQGTRLTVV.

In nucleotides, the CDR3 is TGCGCCAGCAGCTTGAGAGCAGGTTTCATGAACACTGAAGCTTTCTTT. Protein product: CASSLRAGFMNTEAFF. The V and J genes are TRBV5-1 and TRBJ1-1, with D hard to call. Trimming pared 1 base from V and 0 bases from J, leaving 13 bases between. Germline V gene sequence: CDR1 SGHRS, CDR2 YFSETQ. The CDR3 spans 16 residues.

This chain links TRBV7-9 with TRBJ1-1, with TRBD1 matching over 7 bases. V lost 4 bases, J lost 10 bases, and 12 bases stayed unmatched. The CDR3 is 14 amino acids. The germline V gene has CDR1 SEHNR and CDR2 FQNEAQ (reference sequence). The CDR3 region has the DNA TGTGCCAGCAGCTACTTAGGACAGGAAACCGGAGCTTTCTTT. This encodes CASSYLGQETGAFF.

The chain couples TRBV28 to TRBJ1-1; no firm D call. V lost 5 bases to trimming and J lost 0 bases, with 13 bases between them. The CDR3 consists of 15 residues. Germline V gene data show CDR1 as MDHEN and CDR2 as SYDVKM. The CDR3 spells CASSLSGTMNTEAFF. The CDR3 nucleotides are TGTGCCAGCAGTCTCTCGGGAACCATGAACACTGAAGCTTTCTTT.

A single count supports this clone. J is TRBJ2-4 and V is TRBV5-4, with 11 bases lining up with TRBD2. The germline V gene has CDR1 SGHNT and CDR2 YYREEE (reference sequence). J gave up 3 bases and V 3 bases, and 11 bases lay outside the gene matches. The CDR3 extends over 18 amino acids. CDR3 nucleotide sequence: TGTGCCAGCAGCTCCTCTTCTAGCGGGAGGCCCCTCAAAAACATTCAGTACTTC. Its protein product is CASSSSSSGRPLKNIQYF.

The chain combines TRBV6-2 or TRBV6-3 with TRBJ2-7, with TRBD1 matching over 7 bases. The CDR3 sequence is 14 residues long. Germline trimming cut 8 bases from V and 2 bases from J; bases unmatched to any gene: 9. Per germline, CDR1 MNHEY and CDR2 SVGEGT. CDR3 loop: CASRSGTVAYEQYF. CDR3 DNA sequence: TGTGCCAGCCGTTCCGGGACAGTTGCCTACGAGCAGTACTTC.

The rearrangement joins TRBV11-2 to TRBJ1-2, with D perhaps TRBD1 (5 bases). This CDR3 is built from 13 residues. Germline-derived CDR1 and CDR2 are SGHAT and FQNNGV. Trimming left V 4 bases short and J 4 bases short, with 10 bases between. In DNA, the CDR3 is TGTGCCAGCAGCTCAGGGCTGGGCTATGGCTACACCTTC. Protein: CASSSGLGYGYTF.

V is TRBV6-5 and J is TRBJ2-4; weak D call: TRBD2 (6 bases). CDR1 and CDR2 (germline): MNHEY, SVGAGI. The V gene lost 2 bases and the J gene lost 3 bases, with 11 bases spanning the gap. The CDR3 totals 15 residues. The CDR3 DNA reads TGTGCCAGCAGTTACGGGCCCGGGGGCAAAAACATTCAGTACTTC. Encoded protein: CASSYGPGGKNIQYF.

J is TRBJ2-1 and V is TRBV28, with D maybe TRBD2 (6 bases). The CDR3 is made up of 16 amino acids. V was shortened by 7 bases and J by 7 bases, with 23 bases between the two germline ends. The germline V gene encodes CDR1 MDHEN and CDR2 SYDVKM. In DNA form, the CDR3 reads TGTGCCAGCATTTCTGGGGGAGGCCTACTGAGGAATGAGCAGTTCTTC. This codes for CASISGGGLLRNEQFF.

The CDR3 DNA reads as TGTGCCAGTAGTAGGACACCTTACAATGAGCAGTTCTTC. Its protein is CASSRTPYNEQFF. V gene TRBV19 combines with J gene TRBJ2-1, with D perhaps TRBD1 (5 bases). Trimming took 4 bases from V and 4 from J, leaving 8 bases between them. The germline V gene encodes CDR1 LNHDA and CDR2 SQIVND (reference sequence). The CDR3 loop spans 13 amino acids. Based on the CDR3 plus reference TRBV19 and TRBJ2-1, the full variable domain is DGGITQSPKYLFRKEGQNVTLSCEQNLNHDAMYWYRQDPGQGLRLIYYSQIVNDFQKGDIAEGYSVSREKKESFPLTVTSAQKNPTAFYLCASSRTPYNEQFFGPGTRLTVL.

The chain joins TRBV12-5 to TRBJ2-7; 8 nucleotides align to TRBD2. V was pared by 1 base and J by 3 bases, with 14 bases of the junction left unmatched. This CDR3 contains 18 residues. The germline CDR1 and CDR2 sequences are LGHNT and FRNRAP. CDR3 sequence: CASGLGVRGLAGYYEQYF. The DNA of the CDR3 is TGTGCTAGTGGTTTGGGGGTGAGAGGTCTAGCGGGTTACTACGAGCAGTACTTC.

This chain links TRBV5-4 with TRBJ2-3; D remains ambiguous. Deletions cut 1 base from V and 4 bases from J, with 7 bases between. The germline CDR1 and CDR2 sequences are SGHNT and YYREEE (reference sequence). The CDR3 loop spans 13 amino acids. The CDR3 sequence is CASSLIGADTQYF. The CDR3 DNA sequence: TGTGCCAGCAGCTTGATAGGAGCAGATACGCAGTATTTT.